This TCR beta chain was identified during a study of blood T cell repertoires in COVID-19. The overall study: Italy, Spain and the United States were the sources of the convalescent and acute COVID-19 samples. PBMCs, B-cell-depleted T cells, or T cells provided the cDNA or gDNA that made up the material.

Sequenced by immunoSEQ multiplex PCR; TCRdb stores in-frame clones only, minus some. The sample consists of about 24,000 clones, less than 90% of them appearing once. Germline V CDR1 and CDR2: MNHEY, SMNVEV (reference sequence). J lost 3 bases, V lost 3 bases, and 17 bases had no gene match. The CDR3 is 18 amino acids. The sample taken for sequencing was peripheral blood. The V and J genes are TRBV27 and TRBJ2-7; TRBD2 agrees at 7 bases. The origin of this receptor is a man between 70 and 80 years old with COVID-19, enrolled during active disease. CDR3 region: CASSFFGRPKMSYYEQYF. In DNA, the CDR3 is TGTGCCAGCAGTTTTTTCGGGAGGCCCAAAATGAGTTACTACGAGCAGTACTTC.